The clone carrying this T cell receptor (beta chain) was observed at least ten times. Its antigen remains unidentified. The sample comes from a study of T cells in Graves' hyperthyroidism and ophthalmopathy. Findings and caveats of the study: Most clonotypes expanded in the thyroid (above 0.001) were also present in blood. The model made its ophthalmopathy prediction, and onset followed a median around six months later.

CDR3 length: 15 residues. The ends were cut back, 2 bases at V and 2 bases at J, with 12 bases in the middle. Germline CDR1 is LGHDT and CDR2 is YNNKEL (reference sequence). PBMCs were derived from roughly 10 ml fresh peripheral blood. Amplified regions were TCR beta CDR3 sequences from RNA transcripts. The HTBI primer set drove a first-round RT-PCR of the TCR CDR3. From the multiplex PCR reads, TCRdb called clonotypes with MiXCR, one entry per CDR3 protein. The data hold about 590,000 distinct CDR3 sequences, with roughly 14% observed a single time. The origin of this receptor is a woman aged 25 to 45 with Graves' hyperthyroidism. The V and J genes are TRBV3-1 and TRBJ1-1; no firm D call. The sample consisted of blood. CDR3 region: CASSQLGGFNTEAFF. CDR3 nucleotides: TGTGCCAGCAGCCAACTGGGTGGCTTCAACACTGAAGCTTTCTTT.